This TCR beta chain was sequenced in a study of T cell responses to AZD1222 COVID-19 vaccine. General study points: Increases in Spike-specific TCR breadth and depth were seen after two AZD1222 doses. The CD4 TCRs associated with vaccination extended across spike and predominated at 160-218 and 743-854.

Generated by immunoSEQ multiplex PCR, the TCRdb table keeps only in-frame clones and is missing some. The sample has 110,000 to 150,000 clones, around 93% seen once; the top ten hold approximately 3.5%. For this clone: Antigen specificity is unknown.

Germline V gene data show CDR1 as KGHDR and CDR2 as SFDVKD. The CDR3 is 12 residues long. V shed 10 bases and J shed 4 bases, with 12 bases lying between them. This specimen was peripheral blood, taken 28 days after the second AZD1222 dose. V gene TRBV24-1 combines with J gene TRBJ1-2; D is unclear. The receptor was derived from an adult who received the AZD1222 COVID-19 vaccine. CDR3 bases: TGTGCCACTGCAAGGGAGGGCTATGGCTACACCTTC. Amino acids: CATAREGYGYTF.